These 4 T cell receptor beta chains were sequenced from one sample in a study of T cells in Graves' hyperthyroidism and ophthalmopathy. Amplified TCR beta CDR3 regions came from RNA transcripts. TCR CDR3 regions were first amplified by RT-PCR with HTBI primers. MiXCR was run by TCRdb on the multiplex PCR reads, yielding one entry per CDR3 protein. The sample includes around 690,000 distinct CDR3 sequences, around a sixth of them seen just once. The specimen was blood. These receptors originate from a man over 45 with Graves' hyperthyroidism.

This clonotype was detected many times. The chain uses TRBV30 and TRBJ2-5, with 8 bases that match TRBD2. CDR3 length equals 13 residues. Per germline, CDR1 GTSNPN and CDR2 SVGIG (reference sequence). The V gene end was trimmed by 2 bases and the J gene end by 5 bases; junction bases not matched to a gene: 4. The CDR3 coding sequence is TGTGCCTGGAGTATAGCGGGGCCCGAGACCCAGTACTTC. Its protein product is CAWSIAGPETQYF.

This clonotype was observed a few times. The CDR3 coding sequence is TGCAGCGTTATCTGGCGCAAAGAATCTTACAATGAGCAGTTCTTC. The encoded protein is CSVIWRKESYNEQFF. The chain employs TRBV29-1 and TRBJ2-1; no reliable D call. Germline V gene sequence: CDR1 SQVTM, CDR2 ANQGSEA. V was cut by 5 bases and J by 4 bases, with 18 bases left in between. CDR3 length: 15 residues.

This clonotype was recorded at least ten times. V is TRBV7-9 and J is TRBJ1-1; possibly TRBD1 for D (6 bases). There are 14 residues in the CDR3. The V gene's germline CDR1 is SEHNR and CDR2 FQNEAQ (reference sequence). Trimming took off 5 bases at V and 2 bases at J, with 12 bases between the two ends. The CDR3 loop reads CASSPTDSNTEAFF. The CDR3 bases are TGTGCCAGCAGCCCGACGGACAGTAACACTGAAGCTTTCTTT.

Ten or more counts support this clonotype. J is TRBJ1-2 and V is TRBV6-4; unclear D gene. V lost 5 bases and J 2 bases, leaving 12 bases between the germline ends. The germline V gene has CDR1 MRHNA and CDR2 SNTAGT. The CDR3 extends over 14 amino acids. CDR3 loop: CASSLSTENYGYTF. The CDR3 nucleotides are TGTGCCAGCAGTCTATCGACCGAGAACTATGGCTACACCTTC.